This paragraph covers one T cell receptor (beta chain) sequence. As a fraction of the sample, this clone is medium-sized (0.01 to 0.1%). The antigen this receptor binds is unknown. Base qualities are not recorded, but no much larger clone differs from it by a single base. This sample is drawn from a study of immune cell composition in non-small cell lung cancer (dated by TCRdb to 2015 to 2018). The study in broad terms: To assign histologic subtype, which was mostly lung adenocarcinoma or squamous cell carcinoma, H&E was combined with p63, CK5, Napsin A and TTF-1 immunohistochemistry. A handful of tumour specimens with TCR-beta data were rare histological subtypes and were excluded from the subtype comparisons. TCR-beta sequencing from Adaptive Biotechnologies was done on around 32 paired sets of NSCLC tumour and non-adjacent lung specimens and on over 25 tumour-only specimens. Supplementary cohort #1 consisted of approximately 9 lung adenocarcinoma cases with paired tumour/lung TCR-beta sequencing and with TIL populations generated to assess tumour reactivity. The research as a whole found: Tumour-associated clones >0.5% occurred in nearly half of NSCLC cases: about 32% of adenocarcinomas versus approximately 80% of squamous carcinomas. In 10 adenocarcinoma cases, maximal tumour-associated clone frequency correlated strongly with TIL tumour reactivity, whereas overall clonality did not. Only 10 cases were included in the reactivity cohort, and sequence sharing between tumour-reactive clones and the dominant in vivo tumour-associated clones was not shown. Smoking pack-years did not significantly correlate with tumour TCR-beta clonality. Lung squamous cell carcinoma tumours had significantly higher Top 10 clone scores and productive clonality than lung adenocarcinoma tumours.

From frozen aliquots of unsorted single-cell suspensions, genomic DNA was isolated using the QIAamp DNA kit. The tumour samples consisted of surgically resected non-small cell lung cancer tissue. Tissues arrived within 2 hours of resection and were immediately processed into single-cell suspensions. Tissue was broken up mechanically, digested enzymatically with DNase I, collagenase I and hyaluronidase for around 31 minutes at 37 degrees C, and then filtered and RBC-lysed. TCR-beta CDR3 regions were amplified from genomic DNA by a two-step multiplex PCR, with the second step adding Illumina-compatible adaptors. TCR-beta immunosequencing was carried out on an Illumina platform through the commercial immunoSEQ service. In the original analysis: Repertoires were described by productive clonality and by Top 10 Clones, which is the percentage of T-cell templates coming from the ten most frequent sequences. Values for productive clonality spanned 0 to 1, where a value of 1 indicated a monoclonal population. Sequences comprising at least 0.1% of tumour T-cell templates but absent from matched non-adjacent lung were defined as tumour-associated clones and were identified via log10 scatter plots. Student's t-tests were used for two-group comparisons, ANOVA for comparisons across stages, and linear regression for relationships, with analyses done in GraphPad Prism7 and R. TCRdb took this table from immuneACCESS and kept in-frame rearrangements with V and J called. Such tables lack part of the clones; where checked against another copy, unresolved V genes explain under half of the gap, and the rest is unexplained. That table supplies the V and J calls and clone size; D and trimming were determined from the DNA. The sample yields a few thousand clones; about 73% were counted once. The ten most abundant clones make up about a sixth of the sample.

V gives up 1 base and J gives up 4 bases, and the segment between their germline ends measures 8 bases. The CDR3 starts with the cysteine, ends with the phenylalanine, and has 13 residues. The entry retains the CDR3 DNA only, 39 bases that are in frame from base 1. The origin of this receptor is a human donor with non-small cell lung cancer. Sequences were obtained from lung tumor tissue. The rearranged segments are TRBV5-3 and TRBJ1-2, with TRBD1 as a weak D call on 5 bases. TRBV5-3 is flagged as an ORF with uncertain function. The CDR3 corresponds to CARSLQGPYGYTF. At the DNA level, the sequence is TGTGCCAGAAGCTTGCAGGGTCCCTATGGCTACACCTTC.